This entry concerns a single TCR beta chain. This sample is drawn from a study of T cell responses to AZD1222 COVID-19 vaccine. Method: immunoSEQ multiplex PCR; TCRdb's copy keeps in-frame clones and lacks some. The data show tens of thousands of clones, with approximately 90% seen just once and approximately 21% held by the top ten. Germline V gene data show CDR1 as LNHDA and CDR2 as SQIVND (reference sequence). The CDR3 spans 15 residues. The junction had 5 bases not matched to a gene; V was cut back by 8 bases and J by 1 base. This clonotype was sampled from an adult in good health. Sequencing used peripheral blood, obtained on day 0 of AZD1222 vaccination. This rearrangement joins TRBV19 to TRBJ1-5; 10 bases fit TRBD1. The CDR3 here is CASDRGPLSNQPQHF. CDR3 DNA: TGTGCCAGTGACAGGGGGCCCTTAAGCAATCAGCCCCAGCATTTT.